This T cell receptor beta chain came from a study of T cells after yellow fever vaccination. The overall study: SMART-Seq v4 Ultra Low Input served to prepare low-cell-number fractions. Study outcomes and limitations: Peak timing came faster in the weaker secondary response, day 5 versus 15. Once the booster was given, most primary-vaccination clones reappeared, at just under 98% for CD4 and over 75% for CD8. Contamination of FACS-sorted repertoires by abundant clonotypes from the bulk population could occur.

Each CDR3 protein gets one entry after TCRdb re-called the 5' RACE reads with MiXCR. The sample lists around 400,000 distinct CDR3 sequences, under 14% occurring once. Trimming removed 1 base at V and 5 bases at J, with 9 bases between. Germline CDR1 is MGHRA and CDR2 is YSYEKL. The CDR3 runs 14 residues. This clonotype was counted between two and nine times. The antigen is not known. The chain joins TRBV4-1 to TRBJ1-5, with D tentatively TRBD1 (5 bases). Sequenced here: PBMCs, sampled on the day of the first yellow fever vaccination. The sequence was collected from a man aged 18 to 29 who received the YFV17D yellow fever vaccine. CDR3 loop: CASSQVSGDQPQHF. The CDR3 DNA reads TGCGCCAGCAGCCAAGTATCGGGGGATCAGCCCCAGCATTTT.